This T cell receptor (beta chain) was obtained from a study of T cells after yellow fever vaccination. Across the study: Fractions with few cells were prepared using SMART-Seq v4 Ultra Low Input. Points from the study as a whole: A small proportion of clonotypes was detected in both the CD4 and CD8 compartments. Bulk-population clonotypes that are abundant could appear as contaminants in FACS-sorted repertoires.

Concerning this clonotype: Its specificity is not known. This may be a read error: a much more frequent sequence differs by one nucleotide. The missing conserved phenylalanine or tryptophan at the end of this CDR3 makes a read error likely.

TCRdb re-called the 5' RACE reads with MiXCR, one entry per CDR3 protein. The table records about 320,000 distinct CDR3 sequences, 3.5% to 4.5% of them present only once. Looked up from germline, CDR1 is DFQATT and CDR2 is SNEGSKA (reference sequence). Trimming took off 0 bases at V and 1 base at J, with 13 bases between the two ends. CDR3 length: 15 amino acids. The V gene is TRBV20-1, the J gene TRBJ2-7, with D maybe TRBD1 (6 bases). The input for sequencing was PBMCs, taken 15 days after the yellow fever booster vaccination. The sequence was collected from a man younger than 35 who received the YFV17D yellow fever vaccine. The CDR3 sequence: CSARDPRGRSYEQYL. CDR3 nucleotides: TGCAGTGCTAGAGACCCCAGGGGCAGGTCCTACGAGCAGTACTTA.